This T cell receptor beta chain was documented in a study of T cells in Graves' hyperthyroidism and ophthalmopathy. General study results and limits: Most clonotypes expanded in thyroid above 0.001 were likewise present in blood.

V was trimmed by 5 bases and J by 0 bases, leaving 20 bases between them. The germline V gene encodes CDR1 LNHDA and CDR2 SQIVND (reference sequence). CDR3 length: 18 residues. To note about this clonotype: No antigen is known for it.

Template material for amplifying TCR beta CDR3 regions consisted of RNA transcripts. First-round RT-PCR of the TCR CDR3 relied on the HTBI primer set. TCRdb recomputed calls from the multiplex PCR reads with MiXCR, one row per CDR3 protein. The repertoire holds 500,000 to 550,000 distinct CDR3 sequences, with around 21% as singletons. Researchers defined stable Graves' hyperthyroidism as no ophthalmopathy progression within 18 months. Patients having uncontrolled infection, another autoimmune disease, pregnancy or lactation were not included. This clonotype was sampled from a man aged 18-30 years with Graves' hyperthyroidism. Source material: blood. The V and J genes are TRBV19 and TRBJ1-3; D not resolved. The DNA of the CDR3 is TGTGCCAGTAGTTTCCTGATGGGGAGCCCCAGCTCTGGAAACACCATATATTTT. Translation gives CASSFLMGSPSSGNTIYF. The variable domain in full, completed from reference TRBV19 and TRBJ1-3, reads DGGITQSPKYLFRKEGQNVTLSCEQNLNHDAMYWYRQDPGQGLRLIYYSQIVNDFQKGDIAEGYSVSREKKESFPLTVTSAQKNPTAFYLCASSFLMGSPSSGNTIYFGEGSWLTVV.